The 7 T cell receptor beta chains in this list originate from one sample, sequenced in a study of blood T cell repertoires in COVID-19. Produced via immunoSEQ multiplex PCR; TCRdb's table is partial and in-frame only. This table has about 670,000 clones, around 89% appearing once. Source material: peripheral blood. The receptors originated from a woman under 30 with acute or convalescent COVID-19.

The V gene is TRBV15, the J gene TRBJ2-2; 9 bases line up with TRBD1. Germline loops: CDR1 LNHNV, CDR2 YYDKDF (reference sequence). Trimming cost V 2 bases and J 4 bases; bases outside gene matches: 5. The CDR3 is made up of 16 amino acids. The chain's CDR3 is CATSRTGGYGTGELFF. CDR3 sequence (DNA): TGTGCCACCAGCAGAACAGGGGGCTATGGCACCGGGGAGCTGTTTTTT.

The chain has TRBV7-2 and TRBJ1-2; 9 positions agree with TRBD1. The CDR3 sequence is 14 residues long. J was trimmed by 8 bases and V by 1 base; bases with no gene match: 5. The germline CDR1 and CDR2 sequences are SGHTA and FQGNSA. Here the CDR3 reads CASSLDRGRLGYTF. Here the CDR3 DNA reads TGTGCCAGCAGCTTAGACAGGGGGCGGCTCGGCTACACCTTC.

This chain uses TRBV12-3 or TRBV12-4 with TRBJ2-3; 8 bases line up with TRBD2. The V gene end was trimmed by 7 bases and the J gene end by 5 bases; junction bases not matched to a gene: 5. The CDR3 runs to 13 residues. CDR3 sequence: CASTSGGGDTQYF. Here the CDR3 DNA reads TGTGCCAGCACCTCGGGAGGGGGAGATACGCAGTATTTT.

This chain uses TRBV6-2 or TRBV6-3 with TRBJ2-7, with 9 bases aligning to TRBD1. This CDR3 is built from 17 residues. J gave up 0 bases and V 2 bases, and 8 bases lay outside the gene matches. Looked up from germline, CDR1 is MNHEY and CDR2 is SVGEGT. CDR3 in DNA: TGTGCCAGCAGTTACGCACGGGACAGGGCTAGCTCCTACGAGCAGTACTTC. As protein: CASSYARDRASSYEQYF.

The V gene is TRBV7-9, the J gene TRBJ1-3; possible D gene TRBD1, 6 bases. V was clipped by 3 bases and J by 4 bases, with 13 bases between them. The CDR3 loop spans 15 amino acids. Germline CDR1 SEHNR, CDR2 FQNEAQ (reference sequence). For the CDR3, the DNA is TGTGCCAGCAGCTTCGAGGGACAAGCAGGAAACACCATATATTTT. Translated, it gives CASSFEGQAGNTIYF.

The CDR3 nucleotides are TGTGCCAGCAGTGACCCCGGACAGGGGGCGAGGGGCTACACCTTC. Its translation is CASSDPGQGARGYTF. The rearrangement uses TRBV6-1 and TRBJ1-2, with 11 bases identical to TRBD1. The CDR3 totals 15 residues. Germline V lookup: CDR1 MNHNS, CDR2 SASEGT. Trimming took 3 bases from V and 8 from J; bases not matched to a gene: 8.

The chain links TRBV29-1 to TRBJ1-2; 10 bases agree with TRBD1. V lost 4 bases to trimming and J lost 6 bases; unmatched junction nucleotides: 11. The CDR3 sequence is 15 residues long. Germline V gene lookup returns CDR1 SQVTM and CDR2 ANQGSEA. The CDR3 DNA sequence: TGCAGCGTTGTAGCGTTGGACAGGGGGGTTGATGGCTACACCTTC. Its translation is CSVVALDRGVDGYTF. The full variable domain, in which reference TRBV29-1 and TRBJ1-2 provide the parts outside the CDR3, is SAVISQKPSRDICQRGTSLTIQCQVDSQVTMMFWYRQQPGQSLTLIATANQGSEATYESGFVIDKFPISRPNLTFSTLTVSNMSPEDSSIYLCSVVALDRGVDGYTFGSGTRLTVV.